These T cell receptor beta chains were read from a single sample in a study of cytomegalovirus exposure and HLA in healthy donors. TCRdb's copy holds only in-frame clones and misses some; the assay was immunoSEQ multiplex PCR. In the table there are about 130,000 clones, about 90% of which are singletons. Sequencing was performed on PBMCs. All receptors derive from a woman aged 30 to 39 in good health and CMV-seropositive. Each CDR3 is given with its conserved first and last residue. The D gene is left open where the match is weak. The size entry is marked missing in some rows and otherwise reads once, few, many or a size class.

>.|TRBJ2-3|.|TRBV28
CASSWALATDTQYF
TGTGCCAGCAGTTGGGCCTTGGCAACAGATACGCAGTATTTT
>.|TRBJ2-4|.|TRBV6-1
CASSDILAKNIQYF
TGTGCCAGCAGTGATATTCTAGCCAAAAACATTCAGTACTTC
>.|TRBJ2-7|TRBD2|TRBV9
CASSPPKGTSGYEQYF
TGTGCCAGCAGCCCCCCCAAAGGGACTAGCGGTTACGAGCAGTACTTC
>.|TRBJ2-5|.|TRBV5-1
CASSLQGIRETQYF
TGCGCCAGCAGCTTACAGGGTATTAGGGAGACCCAGTACTTC
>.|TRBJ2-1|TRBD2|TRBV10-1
CASSTSGVGEQFF
TGCGCCAGCAGTACTAGCGGGGTGGGTGAGCAGTTCTTC
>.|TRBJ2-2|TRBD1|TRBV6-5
CASSYGTANTGELFF
TGTGCCAGCAGTTACGGGACAGCCAACACCGGGGAGCTGTTTTTT
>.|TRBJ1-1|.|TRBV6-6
CASSLPGQTNTEAFF
TGTGCCAGCAGTTTACCGGGACAAACGAACACTGAAGCTTTCTTT
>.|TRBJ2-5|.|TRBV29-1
CSVEYTGRETQYF
TGCAGCGTTGAATACACCGGGAGAGAGACCCAGTACTTC
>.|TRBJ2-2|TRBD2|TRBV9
CASSLEGGRLTGELFF
TGTGCCAGCAGCTTGGAGGGCGGGAGGCTTACCGGGGAGCTGTTTTTT
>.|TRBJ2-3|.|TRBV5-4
CASTSKWTRDTDTQYF
TGTGCCAGCACCTCCAAGTGGACCCGGGACACAGATACGCAGTATTTT
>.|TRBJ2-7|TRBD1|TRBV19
CASTRDRDGTYEQYF
TGTGCCAGTACCAGGGACAGGGACGGGACCTACGAGCAGTACTTC
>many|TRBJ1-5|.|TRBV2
CASSRAQNSNQPQHF
TGTGCCAGCAGCAGGGCCCAAAATAGCAATCAGCCCCAGCATTTT
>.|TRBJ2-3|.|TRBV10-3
CAISELVGRSDTQYF
TGTGCCATCAGTGAGTTGGTGGGGAGGTCAGATACGCAGTATTTT
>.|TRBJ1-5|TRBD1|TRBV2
CASTGQVLSNQPQHF
TGTGCCAGCACCGGACAGGTCTTAAGCAATCAGCCCCAGCATTTT
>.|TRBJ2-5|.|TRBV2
CASSTQGGYQYF
TGTGCCAGCAGTACCCAGGGGGGCTACCAGTACTTC
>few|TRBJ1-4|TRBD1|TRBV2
CASSEASTGTGVNEKLFF
TGTGCCAGCAGTGAAGCCTCAACGGGGACAGGGGTTAATGAAAAACTGTTTTTT
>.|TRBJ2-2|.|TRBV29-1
CSVPFGSHTGELFF
TGCAGCGTTCCGTTCGGGTCGCACACCGGGGAGCTGTTTTTT
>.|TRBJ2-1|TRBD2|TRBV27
CASSLAGTSGDNEQFF
TGTGCCAGCAGCTTGGCCGGGACTAGTGGGGACAATGAGCAGTTCTTC
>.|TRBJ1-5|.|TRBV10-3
CAISRDSNQPQHF
TGTGCCATCAGTCGGGACTCCAATCAGCCCCAGCATTTT
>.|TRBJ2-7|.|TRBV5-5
CASSARTTRAEQYF
TGTGCCAGCAGCGCACGGACTACTAGAGCCGAGCAGTACTTC
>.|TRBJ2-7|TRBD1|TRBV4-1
CASSQVGRQGAYEQYF
TGCGCCAGCAGCCAAGTGGGGAGACAGGGGGCCTACGAGCAGTACTTC
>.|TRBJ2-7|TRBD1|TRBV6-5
CASTPGGGRRYEQYF
TGTGCCAGCACCCCAGGGGGCGGGCGGCGGTACGAGCAGTACTTC
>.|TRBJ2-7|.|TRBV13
CASRLYVGSYEQYF
TGTGCCAGCAGGTTATACGTCGGCTCCTACGAGCAGTACTTC
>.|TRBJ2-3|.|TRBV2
CASRPWLGVTSSTDTQYF
TGTGCCAGCAGACCATGGTTGGGAGTAACGTCTAGCACAGATACGCAGTATTTT
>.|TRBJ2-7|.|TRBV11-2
CASSIRRASYEQYF
TGTGCCAGCAGCATCCGGAGGGCCTCCTACGAGCAGTACTTC
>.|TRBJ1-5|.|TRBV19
CASSIESGRGNQPQHF
TGTGCCAGTAGTATAGAAAGCGGGAGGGGCAATCAGCCCCAGCATTTT
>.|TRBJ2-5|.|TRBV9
CASSVGLPGETQYF
TGTGCCAGCAGCGTGGGACTGCCTGGGGAGACCCAGTACTTC
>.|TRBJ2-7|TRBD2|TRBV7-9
CASSLRKAGVAQREQYF
TGTGCCAGCAGCTTGCGTAAGGCGGGAGTGGCCCAGAGGGAGCAGTACTTC
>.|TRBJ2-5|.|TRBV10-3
CAISDPQGGHQETQYF
TGTGCCATCAGTGACCCACAGGGTGGTCACCAAGAGACCCAGTACTTC